The 30 T cell receptor beta chains given below trace back to one sample, sequenced in a study of T cells in Graves' hyperthyroidism and ophthalmopathy. TCR beta CDR3 region amplification was performed from RNA transcripts. The TCR CDR3 was amplified in a first-round RT-PCR using the HTBI primer set. In TCRdb, the multiplex PCR reads were re-called with MiXCR into one record per CDR3 protein. This sample has more than 650,000 distinct CDR3 sequences; 11% to 15% occur once, and the top ten carry 10% to 13%. The sequenced sample was blood. The receptors here all came from a woman aged 18-29 years with Graves' hyperthyroidism.

This clonotype has more than one count but fewer than ten. This sequence joins TRBV29-1 and TRBJ2-4; 10 bases align to TRBD2. The CDR3 is 14 amino acids. Germline lookup yields CDR1 SQVTM and CDR2 ANQGSEA. Trimming at V came to 6 bases and at J to 4 bases, leaving 6 bases not matched to a gene. Here the CDR3 reads CSVKGLAEKNIQYF. The CDR3 bases are TGCAGCGTCAAAGGACTAGCGGAGAAAAACATTCAGTACTTC.

This clonotype has a handful of counts. Sequence at one end of the junction differs from germline and may be a read error. The chain couples TRBV9 to TRBJ2-1; D call uncertain. Germline CDR1 and CDR2: SGDLS and YYNGEE. The CDR3 spans 14 residues. The CDR3: CGSSVGSSYNEQFF. In nucleotides, the CDR3 is TGTGGCAGCAGCGTAGGCAGCTCCTACAATGAGCAGTTCTTC.

This clonotype was counted ten times or more. The rearrangement joins TRBV13 to TRBJ2-7; 8 bases are a match to TRBD1. Germline V gene lookup returns CDR1 PRHDT and CDR2 FYEKMQ (reference sequence). The CDR3 sequence is 16 residues long. The V and J ends lost 5 bases and 1 base, in that order; junction bases with no gene match: 10. Here the CDR3 DNA reads TGTGCCAGCAGCCTACCCAGGGGGCAAGCGTCCTACGAGCAGTACTTC. Its translation is CASSLPRGQASYEQYF.

This clonotype was seen only a few times. This rearrangement joins TRBV20-1 to TRBJ2-7; 12 bases align to TRBD2. Germline CDR1 reads DFQATT; CDR2 reads SNEGSKA (reference sequence). The J segment lost 4 bases and the V segment lost 6 bases, leaving 13 bases of the junction unmatched. CDR3 length equals 16 residues. For the CDR3, the DNA is TGCAGTGCCACGATGAAAACTAGCGGGAGGAGGTACGAGCAGTACTTC. Amino acid sequence: CSATMKTSGRRYEQYF.

This clonotype showed up just a few times. The V gene is TRBV10-3, the J gene TRBJ1-4; D call uncertain. Looked up from germline, CDR1 is ENHRY and CDR2 is SYGVKD. The CDR3 contains 15 residues. Trimming stripped 0 bases from V and 3 bases from J, with 8 bases between. In nucleotides, the CDR3 is TGTGCCATCAGTGAGTCAGGCAATCCTAATGAAAAACTGTTTTTT. This sequence encodes CAISESGNPNEKLFF.

The rearrangement joins TRBV25-1 to TRBJ2-1; 9 positions agree with TRBD2. The CDR3 length is 17 residues. The V segment lost 4 bases and the J segment 2 bases; nucleotides outside the gene matches: 9. Germline-derived CDR1 and CDR2 are MGHDK and SYGVNS. This CDR3 is CASSVFAGGLPYNEQFF. The CDR3, as DNA: TGTGCCAGCAGTGTATTTGCGGGAGGGTTACCCTACAATGAGCAGTTCTTC.

The sample holds many counts of this clonotype. J is TRBJ1-1 and V is TRBV24-1, with D uncertain. From germline, CDR1 is KGHDR and CDR2 SFDVKD. The V end was cut by 3 bases, the J end by 4 bases, with 8 bases between. The CDR3 runs to 13 residues. CDR3 coding DNA: TGTGCCACCAGTGATAGGGCAGGCACTGAAGCTTTCTTT. This translates into CATSDRAGTEAFF.

This clonotype has ten or more counts. V and J are TRBV3-1 and TRBJ2-7, with D perhaps TRBD1 (5 bases). Germline-derived CDR1 and CDR2 are LGHDT and YNNKEL (reference sequence). Trimming left V 3 bases short and J 7 bases short, with 25 bases between. This CDR3 region has 17 residues. CDR3 sequence (DNA): TGTGCCAGCAGCCATTTGCCCGGCAGGGCCCCTACGGAGGAGCAGTACTTC. Its translation is CASSHLPGRAPTEEQYF.

Remarks on this clonotype: A much more abundant neighbour one base away suggests this may be a read error. V usage is TRBV5-1 and J usage is TRBJ2-1; D remains unclear. Germline values: CDR1 SGHRS, CDR2 YFSETQ. The V end lost 4 bases, the J end lost 10 bases, and 21 bases lay between the germline ends. CDR3 length equals 15 residues. The CDR3 loop reads CASSRLGSDLGEQFF. The CDR3 region has the DNA TGCGCCAGCAGCCGCCTCGGGTCCGACCTTGGGGAGCAGTTCTTC.

This clonotype has ten or more counts. This chain links TRBV11-2 with TRBJ1-4; unclear D gene. The CDR3 is 12 amino acids. Germline V gene sequence: CDR1 SGHAT, CDR2 FQNNGV. The germline V and J ends were trimmed by 5 bases and 6 bases, with 7 bases remaining between them. CDR3 bases: TGTGCCAGCAGCGCAACCGATGAAAAACTGTTTTTT. As protein: CASSATDEKLFF.

Many counts were recorded for this clonotype. The J gene is TRBJ2-1, the V gene TRBV28; D not resolved. This CDR3 spans 12 amino acids. Germline V gene data show CDR1 as MDHEN and CDR2 as SYDVKM. The ends were cut back, 1 base at V and 8 bases at J, with 6 bases in the middle. CDR3 DNA sequence: TGTGCCAGCAGTTTATCTCTGGATGAGCAGTTCTTC. Translated, it gives CASSLSLDEQFF. Full variable domain (rest looked up from reference TRBV28 and TRBJ2-1): DVKVTQSSRYLVKRTGEKVFLECVQDMDHENMFWYRQDPGLGLRLIYFSYDVKMKEKGDIPEGYSVSREKKERFSLILESASTNQTSMYLCASSLSLDEQFFGPGTRLTVL.

V usage is TRBV28 and J usage is TRBJ2-3; maybe TRBD2 (6 bases). Trimming removed 1 base from V and 7 bases from J, with 15 bases in between. CDR3 length: 15 residues. Germline assignment: CDR1 MDHEN and CDR2 SYDVKM. The CDR3 DNA is TGTGCCAGCAGTTTATCCTCGGCGGGAATGAATACGCAGTATTTT. Translating gives CASSLSSAGMNTQYF.

This clonotype was counted many times. The chain recombines TRBV5-1 with TRBJ2-1; 9 nucleotides agree with TRBD2. The trim removed 4 bases at V and 2 bases at J, leaving 4 bases unmatched. The germline gives CDR1 SGHRS, CDR2 YFSETQ. The CDR3 is made up of 15 amino acids. This CDR3 is CASSPAGGTYNEQFF. CDR3 DNA: TGCGCCAGCAGCCCAGCGGGAGGCACCTACAATGAGCAGTTCTTC.

This clonotype appeared a few times. The chain employs TRBV30 and TRBJ2-3; maybe TRBD2 (5 bases). CDR3 size: 11 residues. V dropped 5 bases and J dropped 6 bases, with 9 bases sitting between them. Germline V lookup: CDR1 GTSNPN, CDR2 SVGIG (reference sequence). The CDR3 protein is CAWARVDTQYF. The CDR3 region has the DNA TGTGCCTGGGCGAGGGTCGATACGCAGTATTTT. Variable domain in full (rest from reference TRBV30 and TRBJ2-3): SQTIHQWPATLVQPVGSPLSLECTVEGTSNPNLYWYRQAAGRGLQLLFYSVGIGQISSEVPQNLSASRPQDRQFILSSKKLLLSDSGFYLCAWARVDTQYFGPGTRLTVL.

This sequence joins TRBV6-2 or TRBV6-3 and TRBJ2-1; unclear D gene. Germline loops: CDR1 MNHEY, CDR2 SVGEGT. This CDR3 has 13 residues. V gave up 8 bases and J gave up 7 bases, with 15 bases separating them. The CDR3 DNA reads as TGTGCCAGCTTGGGGTACCCTTTAAATGAGCAGTTCTTC. Protein sequence: CASLGYPLNEQFF.

The chain carries TRBV20-1 and TRBJ2-3; TRBD2 aligns across 12 bases. V was pared by 5 bases and J by 2 bases, with 2 bases of the junction left unmatched. The CDR3 has 14 residues. Germline V CDR1 and CDR2: DFQATT, SNEGSKA (reference sequence). Written as DNA, the CDR3 is TGCAGTGCTCGACTAGCGGGAGCCACAGATACGCAGTATTTT. As protein: CSARLAGATDTQYF.

This clonotype was seen ten or more times. The gene calls are TRBV28 and TRBJ1-1; D ambiguous. CDR1 MDHEN and CDR2 SYDVKM come from the germline V gene. Trimming removed 4 bases from V and 1 base from J, with 13 bases in between. The length of the CDR3 is 15 residues. CDR3 amino acids: CASSSGWVANTEAFF. The CDR3 DNA is TGTGCCAGCAGTTCAGGCTGGGTGGCGAACACTGAAGCTTTCTTT.

The gene calls are TRBV19 and TRBJ2-3; TRBD1 might be the D (7 bases). The CDR3 extends over 16 amino acids. The germline V gene encodes CDR1 LNHDA and CDR2 SQIVND (reference sequence). Trimming pared 3 bases from V and 4 bases from J, leaving 17 bases between. The CDR3 here is CASSIRQGSGADTQYF. The CDR3 DNA sequence: TGTGCCAGTAGTATTCGACAGGGTAGCGGTGCAGATACGCAGTATTTT.

This clonotype was seen only a few times. The chain joins TRBV13 to TRBJ2-5, with 7 bases aligning to TRBD2. Germline V CDR1 and CDR2: PRHDT, FYEKMQ (reference sequence). V shed 5 bases and J 5 bases; nucleotides not matched to a gene: 14. The CDR3 extends over 16 amino acids. Written as DNA, the CDR3 is TGTGCCAGCAGCCCCCGGGGTGAGGGAGGGCCTGAGACCCAGTACTTC. Amino acid sequence: CASSPRGEGGPETQYF.

This clonotype was counted ten times or more. This chain links TRBV12-3 or TRBV12-4 with TRBJ2-1, with 12 bases matching TRBD1. CDR3 length equals 15 residues. Trimming took 4 bases from V and 9 from J; bases not matched to a gene: 7. Here the CDR3 reads CASSYGGTGGSEQFF. In nucleotides, the CDR3 is TGTGCCAGCAGTTACGGCGGGACAGGGGGCAGTGAGCAGTTCTTC.

In its sample, this clonotype was seen many times. The chain couples TRBV12-3 or TRBV12-4 to TRBJ2-2; D is unclear. The CDR3 has 14 residues. V dropped 3 bases and J dropped 3 bases, with 8 bases sitting between them. CDR3 nucleotides: TGTGCCAGCAGTTTGGGCTTACACACCGGGGAGCTGTTTTTT. It is translated as CASSLGLHTGELFF.

This clonotype was counted only a few times. The chain's CDR3 is CASSLSRPQGSYNEQFF. CDR3 coding DNA: TGTGCCAGCAGTTTAAGTAGACCACAAGGCTCCTACAATGAGCAGTTCTTC. V gene TRBV7-2 combines with J gene TRBJ2-1; D uncertain. Germline CDR1 and CDR2: SGHTA and FQGNSA. The CDR3 covers 17 residues. The V and J ends lost 6 bases and 0 bases respectively, with 18 bases between them.

The rearrangement joins TRBV27 to TRBJ1-2, with TRBD1 as a possible D gene (5 bases). Between the trimmed V and J ends, which lost 2 bases and 8 bases, there was a span of 18 bases. The CDR3 length is 15 residues. In germline, CDR1 is MNHEY, CDR2 SMNVEV (reference sequence). CDR3 region: CASSLGVGDVGGYTF. Written as DNA, the CDR3 is TGTGCCAGCAGTTTAGGAGTTGGGGACGTCGGGGGCTACACCTTC.

This clonotype was seen at least ten times. The chain carries TRBV13 and TRBJ2-7, with D perhaps TRBD1 (6 bases). Germline V gene lookup returns CDR1 PRHDT and CDR2 FYEKMQ (reference sequence). The CDR3 has 17 amino acids. Trimming shortened V by 2 bases and J by 0 bases, and 17 bases separated the two germline ends. The DNA for the CDR3 is TGTGCCAGCAGCTTAATTGCTGGAGACAGGAGCTCCTACGAGCAGTACTTC. Residues: CASSLIAGDRSSYEQYF.

The V gene is TRBV29-1, the J gene TRBJ2-1; no clear D gene. This CDR3 has 13 amino acids. V lost 1 base and J lost 3, with 7 bases in between. Germline assignment: CDR1 SQVTM and CDR2 ANQGSEA. CDR3 in DNA: TGCAGCGTTGAAGGGGCTCGCTACAATGAGCAGTTCTTC. Amino acids: CSVEGARYNEQFF.

This clonotype was found many times. The V and J genes are TRBV7-9 and TRBJ2-1, with a weak D call TRBD1 (6 bases). This CDR3 comprises 11 residues. The germline CDR1 and CDR2 sequences are SEHNR and FQNEAQ (reference sequence). V dropped 5 bases and J dropped 11 bases, with 10 bases sitting between them. CDR3 nucleotide sequence: TGTGCCAGCAGCGAACAGGGTCAGCAGTTCTTC. Amino acid sequence: CASSEQGQQFF. Variable domain in full (rest from reference TRBV7-9 and TRBJ2-1): DTGVSQNPRHKITKRGQNVTFRCDPISEHNRLYWYRQTLGQGPEFLTYFQNEAQLEKSRLLSDRFSAERPKGSFSTLEIQRTEQGDSAMYLCASSEQGQQFFGPGTRLTVL.

In this sample, this clonotype turned up many times. The chain uses TRBV2 and TRBJ2-3; 7 bases align to TRBD2. The V segment lost 8 bases and the J segment 2 bases; nucleotides outside the gene matches: 7. Germline loops: CDR1 SNHLY, CDR2 FYNNEI. The CDR3 runs to 14 residues. DNA of the CDR3: TGTGCCAGCTGTAGCGGGCGGATCACAGATACGCAGTATTTT. It yields the protein CASCSGRITDTQYF.

This clonotype appeared many times. This chain joins TRBV5-6 and TRBJ2-1; TRBD2 matches at 8 bases. From germline, CDR1 is SGHDT and CDR2 YYEEEE. V lost 4 bases, J lost 0 bases, and 9 bases stayed unmatched. There are 17 residues in the CDR3. CDR3 nucleotide sequence: TGTGCCAGCAGCCCCCTTGAGCTAGCGGGCTCCTACAATGAGCAGTTCTTC. This encodes CASSPLELAGSYNEQFF.

This clonotype was seen many times. The chain combines TRBV20-1 with TRBJ2-3; TRBD2 matches at 9 bases. Germline CDR1 is DFQATT and CDR2 is SNEGSKA (reference sequence). CDR3 size: 15 residues. V was clipped by 3 bases and J by 6 bases; unmatched bases: 10. CDR3 DNA: TGCAGTGCTAGTCGGCCAGCGGGAGGAGTGGATACGCAGTATTTT. Protein sequence: CSASRPAGGVDTQYF.

A remark on this clonotype: At one of its ends the junction is not consistent with the germline gene, which may arise from a read error. The chain combines TRBV27 with TRBJ1-2, with 7 nucleotides matching TRBD1. The CDR3 is 13 amino acids. Germline V gene data show CDR1 as MNHEY and CDR2 as SMNVEV (reference sequence). CDR3 nucleotide sequence: TGTGCCAGCTCACCGACAGGGAACTATAGCTACACCTTC. Its translation: CASSPTGNYSYTF.